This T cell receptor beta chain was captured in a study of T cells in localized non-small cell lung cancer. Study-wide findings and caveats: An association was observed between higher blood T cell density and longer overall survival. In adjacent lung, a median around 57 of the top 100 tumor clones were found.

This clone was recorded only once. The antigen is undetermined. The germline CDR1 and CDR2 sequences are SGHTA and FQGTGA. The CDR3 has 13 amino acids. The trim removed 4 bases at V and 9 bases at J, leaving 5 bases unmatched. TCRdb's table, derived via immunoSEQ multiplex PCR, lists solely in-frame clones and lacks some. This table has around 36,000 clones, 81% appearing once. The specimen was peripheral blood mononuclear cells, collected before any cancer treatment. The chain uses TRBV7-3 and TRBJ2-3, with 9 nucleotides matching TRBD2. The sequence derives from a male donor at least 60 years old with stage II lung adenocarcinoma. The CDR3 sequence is CASSSASGGTQYF. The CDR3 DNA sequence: TGTGCCAGCAGCTCCGCCAGCGGGGGGACGCAGTATTTT.